This is a list of T cell receptor beta chains from one sample in a study of control samples from healthy donors and cancer patients. Sequencing was performed with immunoSEQ multiplex PCR; in TCRdb, only in-frame clones are kept and a portion is missing. This repertoire shows more than 75,000 clones, 79% found once; its top ten account for roughly a tenth. The sequenced sample consisted of blood. These receptors all come from a woman aged 25 to 45 in good health. Each CDR3 is given with its conserved first and last residue.

CDR3 length	V gene	J gene	CDR3 protein
14	TRBV7-2	TRBJ2-5	CASSSAWRRETQYF
13	TRBV29-1	TRBJ2-1	CSVQLDTYNEQFF
10	TRBV7-8	TRBJ1-1	CASSRTEAFF
16	TRBV5-6	TRBJ1-1	CASSFFGTGGNTEAFF
16	TRBV12-5	TRBJ2-6	CASGSRGLSGANVLTF
13	TRBV9	TRBJ1-6	CASSVAENSPLHF
19	TRBV7-2	TRBJ2-6	CASSLRGPGGISGANVLTF
15	TRBV7-8	TRBJ2-3	CASSLEAGNTDTQYF
17	TRBV6-2/TRBV6-3	TRBJ2-7	CASSYSRTGKERNEQYF
14	TRBV25-1	TRBJ2-7	CASSESGRTYEQYF
14	TRBV19	TRBJ2-3	CASSNRDSTDTQYF
15	TRBV6-5	TRBJ2-7	CASRAAGTEVYEQYF
14	TRBV12-5	TRBJ2-1	CASGLGDFSGEQFF
14	TRBV14	TRBJ1-6	CASSLRQGNSPLHF
13	TRBV7-2	TRBJ1-3	CASSPRSGNTIYF
15	TRBV7-6	TRBJ2-7	CASSLARAASYEQYF
16	TRBV7-9	TRBJ2-5	CASSLFLAGEQETQYF
15	TRBV4-2	TRBJ1-5	CASSQDSGAHQPQHF
13	TRBV30	TRBJ1-1	CAGSRDTHTEAFF
16	TRBV3-1/TRBV3-2	TRBJ2-5	CASSPARWATQETQYF
12	TRBV12-3/TRBV12-4	TRBJ1-2	CASSLALEGYTF
15	TRBV4-3	TRBJ2-3	CASSPDHPAADTQYF
15	TRBV30	TRBJ1-4	CAWSSQGLANEKLFF